The 26 T cell receptor beta chains presented below share a single source sample, sequenced in a study of blood T cell repertoires in COVID-19. Using immunoSEQ multiplex PCR, the repertoire was profiled, and TCRdb retains in-frame clones only, with some absent. The table has about 140,000 clones, 70% to 90% seen once; the top ten hold about 8%. Sequencing was done on a sample of peripheral blood. The receptor set was obtained from a woman aged 55 to 70 with acute or convalescent COVID-19.

This chain uses TRBV6-5 with TRBJ2-1; 11 bases align to TRBD2. V gave up 0 bases and J gave up 4 bases; unmatched junction bases: 2. Germline V gives CDR1 MNHEY, CDR2 SVGAGI. This CDR3 has 16 amino acids. CDR3 DNA sequence: TGTGCCAGCAGTTACTCTTCTAGCGGGGGGTACAATGAGCAGTTCTTC. This encodes CASSYSSSGGYNEQFF.

The CDR3 loop is CASSAGTGDTEAFF. As DNA, the CDR3 is TGCGCCAGCAGCGCGGGGACAGGGGACACTGAAGCTTTCTTT. J is TRBJ1-1 and V is TRBV5-1; TRBD1 matches 10 bases. J was trimmed by 3 bases and V by 4 bases; bases with no gene match: 3. The CDR3 consists of 14 residues. Germline V CDR1 and CDR2: SGHRS, YFSETQ. The full variable domain, with the rest looked up from reference TRBV5-1 and TRBJ1-1, is KAGVTQTPRYLIKTRGQQVTLSCSPISGHRSVSWYQQTPGQGLQFLFEYFSETQRNKGNFPGRFSGRQFSNSRSEMNVSTLELGDSALYLCASSAGTGDTEAFFGQGTRLTVV.

The V call is TRBV6-1, the J call TRBJ2-7; D is possibly TRBD1 (6 bases). The ends were cut back, 0 bases at V and 2 bases at J, with 11 bases in the middle. This CDR3 contains 15 residues. Looked up from germline, CDR1 is MNHNS and CDR2 is SASEGT. The CDR3 DNA sequence: TGTGCCAGCAGTGAAGCGGGGGCCTCCCCCTACGAGCAGTACTTC. Translation: CASSEAGASPYEQYF.

This chain uses TRBV5-4 with TRBJ2-1; D ambiguous. Germline values: CDR1 SGHNT, CDR2 YYREEE (reference sequence). The CDR3 consists of 12 residues. Trimming removed 2 bases from V and 9 bases from J, with 9 bases in between. The CDR3 loop reads CASSFMSGEQFF. The CDR3 DNA follows: TGTGCCAGCAGCTTCATGTCCGGTGAGCAGTTCTTC.

This clone was detected only a few times. The genes are TRBV5-1 and TRBJ2-7, with a tentative D call TRBD2 (6 bases). Germline V gives CDR1 SGHRS, CDR2 YFSETQ. The CDR3 loop spans 13 amino acids. V was clipped by 0 bases and J by 4 bases, with 8 bases between them. The CDR3 reads CASSLELAYEQYF. Here the CDR3 DNA reads TGCGCCAGCAGCTTGGAACTAGCATACGAGCAGTACTTC.

CDR3 nucleotides: TGTGCCAGCACGACAGGGGGCCTGAACACCGGGGAGCTGTTTTTT. This gives the protein CASTTGGLNTGELFF. The chain recombines TRBV5-8 with TRBJ2-2; TRBD1 matches 10 bases. After removal of 6 bases from V and 1 base from J, the junction contained 3 bases not matched to a gene. The CDR3 has 15 amino acids. The germline V gene has CDR1 SGHTS and CDR2 YDEGEE.

This chain links TRBV6-5 with TRBJ2-3; D may be TRBD2 (6 bases). The V gene's germline CDR1 is MNHEY and CDR2 SVGAGI. The CDR3 totals 14 residues. Between the trimmed V and J ends, which lost 6 bases and 4 bases, there was a span of 14 bases. CDR3 sequence: CASSQMTSSDTQYF. The CDR3 DNA follows: TGTGCCAGCAGCCAAATGACTAGTTCAGATACGCAGTATTTT.

In its sample, this clone was seen a few times. The chain uses TRBV4-2 and TRBJ1-4, with TRBD1 matching over 7 bases. CDR1 LGHNA and CDR2 YNFKEQ come from the germline V gene. Losses at the gene ends were 0 bases for V and 16 bases for J; bases not matched to a gene: 8. There are 13 residues in the CDR3. In nucleotides, the CDR3 is TGTGCCAGCAGCCAAGATAAGGGGACAGTTTCGTTTTTT. Translated: CASSQDKGTVSFF.

This sequence joins TRBV9 and TRBJ2-7; unclear D gene. This CDR3 has 14 amino acids. Per germline, CDR1 SGDLS and CDR2 YYNGEE. Trimming shortened V by 0 bases and J by 5 bases, and 12 bases separated the two germline ends. The CDR3 region is CASSVAPVSDEQYF. DNA for the CDR3: TGTGCCAGCAGCGTAGCCCCCGTGTCCGACGAGCAGTACTTC.

A single count supports this clone. The chain couples TRBV7-2 to TRBJ1-5; D not certain. CDR1 is SGHTA and CDR2 is FQGNSA in the germline V gene. The CDR3 runs to 15 residues. Trimming pared 1 base from V and 4 bases from J, leaving 11 bases between. The CDR3 region is CASSLVAVLNQPQHF. DNA of the CDR3: TGTGCCAGCAGCTTAGTGGCGGTTCTTAATCAGCCCCAGCATTTT.

V gene TRBV11-3 combines with J gene TRBJ2-1; 7 positions match TRBD2. Germline trimming cut 5 bases from V and 4 bases from J; bases unmatched to any gene: 17. Germline-derived CDR1 and CDR2 are SGHNT and YENEEA. The CDR3 extends over 18 amino acids. CDR3 coding DNA: TGTGCCAGCAGCCCACATCAATTGGGGGGGGAGGATTACAATGAGCAGTTCTTC. Residues: CASSPHQLGGEDYNEQFF.

The chain recombines TRBV3-1 (or the pseudogene TRBV3-2) with TRBJ1-4; D is perhaps TRBD1 (5 bases). Trimming stripped 3 bases from V and 5 bases from J, with 13 bases between. Germline V gene data show CDR1 as LGHDT and CDR2 as YNNKEL (reference sequence). CDR3 size: 15 residues. The CDR3 region has the DNA TGTGCCAGCAGCCACCTAGACAGACAAAATGAAAAACTGTTTTTT. The encoded protein is CASSHLDRQNEKLFF.

The chain has TRBV11-2 and TRBJ1-2; 7 bases line up with TRBD1. The V gene's germline CDR1 is SGHAT and CDR2 FQNNGV. Trimming removed 4 bases from V and 5 bases from J; junction bases left unmatched: 10. This CDR3 is built from 15 residues. CDR3 region: CASSSTTGQLYGYTF. The DNA for the CDR3 is TGTGCCAGCAGCTCGACCACGGGACAGCTATATGGCTACACCTTC.

The V gene is TRBV24-1, the J gene TRBJ1-5; D unclear. Trimming stripped 5 bases from V and 6 bases from J, with 13 bases between. Per the germline V gene, CDR1 is KGHDR and CDR2 is SFDVKD. The CDR3 has 14 residues. The CDR3 sequence is CATSGAGGSQPQHF. For the CDR3, the DNA is TGTGCCACCAGTGGCGCAGGAGGCAGTCAGCCCCAGCATTTT.

The table lists this clone with a few counts. The rearrangement links TRBV4-1 to TRBJ2-2; possibly TRBD2 for D (6 bases). The germline V gene encodes CDR1 MGHRA and CDR2 YSYEKL. Trimming removed 1 base at V and 0 bases at J, with 6 bases between. This CDR3 has 15 residues. The CDR3 coding sequence is TGCGCCAGCAGCCAAGGGGGGGCGAACACCGGGGAGCTGTTTTTT. Encoded protein: CASSQGGANTGELFF.

V gene TRBV18 combines with J gene TRBJ2-3, with D maybe TRBD1 (7 bases). Trimming stripped 0 bases from V and 1 base from J, with 8 bases between. The CDR3 has 15 amino acids. Germline V gene lookup returns CDR1 KGHSH and CDR2 LQKENI. CDR3 sequence (DNA): TGTGCCAGCTCACCACCCAGGGGGGGCACAGATACGCAGTATTTT. This gives the protein CASSPPRGGTDTQYF.

The CDR3 is CASRPGTGGYEQYF. The DNA of the CDR3 is TGCGCCAGCAGGCCCGGGACAGGGGGCTACGAGCAGTACTTC. The V call is TRBV5-1, the J call TRBJ2-7; 11 bases map to TRBD1. The J segment lost 3 bases and the V segment lost 5 bases, leaving 4 bases of the junction unmatched. Germline CDR1 SGHRS, CDR2 YFSETQ. The CDR3 totals 14 residues.

This chain connects TRBV5-1 to TRBJ1-6, with 7 bases aligning to TRBD1. The CDR3 length is 15 residues. The germline V gene has CDR1 SGHRS and CDR2 YFSETQ. Germline trimming cut 4 bases from V and 7 bases from J; bases unmatched to any gene: 8. For the CDR3, the DNA is TGCGCCAGCAGCCCCTCCGAGGGGGCAAATTCACCCCTCCACTTT. Encoded protein: CASSPSEGANSPLHF.

This clone was detected only a few times. The chain is built from TRBV9 and TRBJ2-5; 7 bases align to TRBD2. Germline CDR1 reads SGDLS; CDR2 reads YYNGEE. Unmatched junction bases numbered 9, after V lost 3 bases and J lost 1 base. This CDR3 is built from 16 residues. In DNA form, the CDR3 reads TGTGCCAGCAGCGCCCATAGCGGGCCCCTCCAAGAGACCCAGTACTTC. Translating gives CASSAHSGPLQETQYF. Complete variable domain (other parts from reference TRBV9 and TRBJ2-5): DSGVTQTPKHLITATGQRVTLRCSPRSGDLSVYWYQQSLDQGLQFLIQYYNGEERAKGNILERFSAQQFPDLHSELNLSSLELGDSALYFCASSAHSGPLQETQYFGPGTRLLVL.

The chain is built from TRBV5-1 and TRBJ2-1; 9 nucleotides agree with TRBD1. With 5 bases clipped from V and 6 bases from J, the junction kept 12 bases outside the gene matches. CDR3 length equals 16 residues. Germline CDR1 reads SGHRS; CDR2 reads YFSETQ. CDR3 in DNA: TGCGCCAGCAGGAGTCGACGGGACAGGGTAGGCAATGAGCAGTTCTTC. Protein sequence: CASRSRRDRVGNEQFF.

The chain links TRBV27 to TRBJ1-2; 9 bases fit TRBD1. Germline CDR1 MNHEY, CDR2 SMNVEV (reference sequence). CDR3 length: 21 amino acids. V lost 2 bases, J lost 5 bases, and 24 bases stayed unmatched. The CDR3 DNA follows: TGTGCCAGCAGTTTACGACCCCTACAGGGGGCGGTCACTCGGTGGGCTTATGGCTACACCTTC. It is translated as CASSLRPLQGAVTRWAYGYTF.

This clone counts as medium-sized (0.01 to 0.1%). The chain links TRBV9 to TRBJ1-2; D not resolved. The ends were cut back, 0 bases at V and 0 bases at J, with 9 bases in the middle. Germline V gene lookup returns CDR1 SGDLS and CDR2 YYNGEE. The CDR3 extends over 15 amino acids. CDR3 nucleotide sequence: TGTGCCAGCAGCGTAGGAGGCCAGACTAACTATGGCTACACCTTC. Translating it yields CASSVGGQTNYGYTF.

The V call is TRBV6-5, the J call TRBJ2-2; 8 positions agree with TRBD1. The CDR3 covers 14 residues. The ends lost 6 bases at V and 1 base at J; junction bases unmatched: 1. Germline CDR1 MNHEY, CDR2 SVGAGI. In DNA, the CDR3 is TGTGCCAGCAGAGGGACAGGGAACACCGGGGAGCTGTTTTTT. Translation gives CASRGTGNTGELFF.

This chain uses TRBV6-5 with TRBJ1-1; 9 bases match TRBD1. V lost 6 bases to trimming and J lost 1 base; unmatched junction nucleotides: 6. This CDR3 comprises 15 residues. Germline lookup yields CDR1 MNHEY and CDR2 SVGAGI. CDR3 DNA: TGTGCCAGCAGGAGCGGACAGGGGACGAACACTGAAGCTTTCTTT. Amino acid sequence: CASRSGQGTNTEAFF.

This chain joins TRBV28 and TRBJ1-5; weak D call: TRBD1 (5 bases). Deletions cut 7 bases from V and 0 bases from J, with 13 bases between. The germline V gene encodes CDR1 MDHEN and CDR2 SYDVKM. This CDR3 is built from 15 residues. CDR3 sequence (DNA): TGTGCCAGCAAATCCTACAGGTATAGCAATCAGCCCCAGCATTTT. This gives the protein CASKSYRYSNQPQHF. Filled out from reference TRBV28 and TRBJ1-5, the complete variable domain reads DVKVTQSSRYLVKRTGEKVFLECVQDMDHENMFWYRQDPGLGLRLIYFSYDVKMKEKGDIPEGYSVSREKKERFSLILESASTNQTSMYLCASKSYRYSNQPQHFGDGTRLSIL.

The chain is built from TRBV27 and TRBJ2-1, with TRBD2 identical over 7 bases. CDR1 and CDR2 from the germline V gene are MNHEY and SMNVEV (reference sequence). The CDR3 runs to 22 residues. Trimming at V came to 0 bases and at J to 1 base, leaving 21 bases not matched to a gene. DNA of the CDR3: TGTGCCAGCAGTTTATCGAGTTATGGGCGGGGGTGGCGGGGCGCTTCCTACAATGAGCAGTTCTTC. It translates to CASSLSSYGRGWRGASYNEQFF.